This T cell receptor beta chain was profiled in a study of regulatory T cells in long-lasting Graves disease. Study-level information: The definition of persistent Graves' disease was over 5 years of antithyroid drugs with positive TSH receptor antibodies. Overall study findings and caveats: No thyroid tissue was studied; the work used peripheral blood only. TCR diversity was lower in persistent Graves' patients (versus newly diagnosed ones).

The germline gives CDR1 SNHLY, CDR2 FYNNEI. Trimming stripped 4 bases from V and 6 bases from J, with 12 bases between. The CDR3 sequence is 14 residues long. The time point: persistent/refractory GD, antithyroid drugs over 5 years with positive TRAb. PBMC-extracted RNA yielded the TCR library. With regard to this clonotype: What it binds is not known.

Arm-PCR of CDR3 regions and iRepertoire HTBI primers were used to build TCR beta libraries. TCRdb ran MiXCR on the multiplex PCR reads and lists one entry per CDR3 protein. The table shows 600,000 to 800,000 distinct CDR3 sequences, with about 30% occurring only once. The material sequenced was peripheral blood mononuclear cells (PBMCs), taken when the disease was refractory, from a patient treated with antithyroid drugs. The chain combines TRBV2 with TRBJ2-2; D unclear. This TCR came from a female donor with Graves disease. The CDR3 DNA reads TGTGCCAGCAGTGTCGGCTTCCCCCCCGGGGAGCTGTTTTTT. As protein: CASSVGFPPGELFF.